These 25 T cell receptor beta chains share one sample of origin, sequenced in a study of T cells in Graves' hyperthyroidism and ophthalmopathy. Amplification yielded TCR beta CDR3 regions, with RNA transcripts as the source. The HTBI set primed first-round TCR CDR3 RT-PCR. Via MiXCR, TCRdb re-called the multiplex PCR reads, giving one row per CDR3 protein. This table holds a few hundred thousand distinct CDR3 sequences, approximately 18% found once. Sequenced: blood. These receptor sequences come from a man aged 50-60 years with Graves' ophthalmopathy.

The CDR3 sequence: CASRGTSLNAQYF. In DNA, the CDR3 is TGTGCCAGCAGGGGGACTTCCCTCAATGCGCAGTATTTT. V gene TRBV28 combines with J gene TRBJ2-3; D perhaps matches TRBD2 (6 bases). CDR1 and CDR2 (germline): MDHEN, SYDVKM. This CDR3 is built from 13 residues. Trimming left V 6 bases short and J 10 bases short, with 17 bases between.

The chain employs TRBV27 and TRBJ2-7; tentatively, D is TRBD1 (5 bases). The V and J ends lost 3 bases and 6 bases respectively, with 15 bases between them. The CDR3 covers 14 residues. Germline V gene sequence: CDR1 MNHEY, CDR2 SMNVEV (reference sequence). This CDR3 reads CASSLIDRPSEQYF. The CDR3 nucleotides are TGTGCCAGCAGTTTGATCGACAGACCCTCCGAGCAGTACTTC.

CDR3 amino acids: CASSYLSYAFF. The CDR3 bases are TGTGCCAGCAGTTACCTCTCCTACGCTTTCTTT. V usage is TRBV6-2 or TRBV6-3 and J usage is TRBJ1-1; D unresolved. The CDR3 length is 11 residues. Germline V CDR1 and CDR2: MNHEY, SVGEGT. V was pared by 2 bases and J by 11 bases, with 9 bases between.

In this sample, this clonotype turned up a few times. The chain recombines TRBV19 with TRBJ2-7, with 7 positions matching TRBD1. V trimming: 5 bases; J trimming: 5 bases; junction bases outside the gene matches: 6. Per the germline V gene, CDR1 is LNHDA and CDR2 is SQIVND (reference sequence). The CDR3 runs to 13 residues. CDR3 DNA sequence: TGTGCCAGTAGTGTTATCAGGGGGAACGAGCAGTACTTC. It codes for CASSVIRGNEQYF.

This clonotype appeared many times. This chain uses TRBV4-1 with TRBJ2-3, with D perhaps matching TRBD2 (6 bases). The CDR3 length is 16 residues. Germline CDR1 is MGHRA and CDR2 is YSYEKL. Deletions cut 0 bases from V and 4 bases from J, with 14 bases between. The CDR3 DNA is TGCGCCAGCAGCCAAGAACCGGGACTTCCCTCAGATACGCAGTATTTT. Translated: CASSQEPGLPSDTQYF.

This clonotype occurred a few times. J is TRBJ2-7 and V is TRBV7-9; D call uncertain. The germline V gene encodes CDR1 SEHNR and CDR2 FQNEAQ (reference sequence). V lost 1 base and J lost 9, with 10 bases in between. The CDR3 loop spans 12 amino acids. CDR3 DNA sequence: TGTGCCAGCAGCTTAGTATCGCCGTGGCAGTACTTC. Protein sequence: CASSLVSPWQYF.

This clonotype was seen repeatedly, ten times or more. CDR3 loop: CASRGTGRGTYEQYF. Written as DNA, the CDR3 is TGTGCCAGCAGAGGGACGGGGAGGGGAACCTACGAGCAGTACTTC. V and J are TRBV28 and TRBJ2-7, with TRBD2 matching over 7 bases. The CDR3 has 15 residues. The V gene end was trimmed by 6 bases and the J gene end by 2 bases; junction bases not matched to a gene: 10. Germline V CDR1 and CDR2: MDHEN, SYDVKM.

This clonotype was counted between two and nine times. V and J are TRBV27 and TRBJ1-6; D is unclear. Germline V lookup: CDR1 MNHEY, CDR2 SMNVEV (reference sequence). The V and J ends lost 2 bases and 3 bases respectively, with 8 bases between them. The CDR3 has 15 amino acids. CDR3: CASSLIGDYNSPLHF. The CDR3 DNA follows: TGTGCCAGCAGTTTAATTGGGGACTATAATTCACCCCTCCACTTT.

This clonotype was detected only a few times. This chain joins TRBV7-9 and TRBJ2-3; the match to TRBD1 covers 7 bases. Germline trimming cut 5 bases from V and 4 bases from J; bases unmatched to any gene: 6. Germline V lookup: CDR1 SEHNR, CDR2 FQNEAQ (reference sequence). The CDR3 consists of 14 residues. CDR3 region: CASSVGQAADTQYF. The CDR3 nucleotides read TGTGCCAGCAGCGTCGGACAGGCAGCAGATACGCAGTATTTT.

The gene calls are TRBV29-1 and TRBJ1-2, with D unclear. CDR1 and CDR2 (germline): SQVTM, ANQGSEA. This CDR3 spans 16 amino acids. V gave up 3 bases and J gave up 5 bases, with 22 bases separating them. The CDR3 here is CSVDSKAGIGPYGYTF. The CDR3 bases are TGCAGCGTTGATTCGAAAGCCGGGATCGGTCCATATGGCTACACCTTC.

Ten or more counts support this clonotype. The V and J genes are TRBV11-2 and TRBJ2-7; 8 bases are shared with TRBD2. CDR1 is SGHAT, CDR2 FQNNGV, per germline. J lost 5 bases, V lost 1 base, and 10 bases had no gene match. The CDR3 is 16 amino acids. This CDR3 is CASSLGFGTSEDEQYF. In DNA form, the CDR3 reads TGTGCCAGCAGCTTAGGGTTTGGGACTAGTGAAGACGAGCAGTACTTC.

CDR3 DNA: TGCAGCGTTGAAGAAGGACTAGCGGGCCTGGTCGGGCAGTTCTTC. Its protein is CSVEEGLAGLVGQFF. V gene TRBV29-1 combines with J gene TRBJ2-1; the match to TRBD2 covers 11 bases. Germline V gives CDR1 SQVTM, CDR2 ANQGSEA. V gave up 0 bases and J gave up 12 bases; unmatched junction bases: 10. The CDR3 consists of 15 residues.

The chain has TRBV30 and TRBJ1-3, with 8 bases fitting TRBD1. The V segment lost 3 bases and the J segment 7 bases; nucleotides outside the gene matches: 2. The germline V gene has CDR1 GTSNPN and CDR2 SVGIG (reference sequence). This CDR3 is 12 amino acids long. Here the CDR3 reads CAWRGQANTIYF. In nucleotides, the CDR3 is TGTGCCTGGAGGGGACAGGCGAACACCATATATTTT.

This clonotype was seen a few times. V and J are TRBV5-1 and TRBJ2-3; D remains ambiguous. Germline values: CDR1 SGHRS, CDR2 YFSETQ. The CDR3 is made up of 13 amino acids. V was cut by 10 bases and J by 2 bases, with 14 bases left in between. In nucleotides, the CDR3 is TGCGCCGGCTCGGACGGAAACACAGATACGCAGTATTTT. The encoded protein is CAGSDGNTDTQYF.

About this clonotype itself: Just one base apart from a much larger clone, this may be a read error. The chain has TRBV11-2 and TRBJ2-7; TRBD1 aligns across 7 bases. The ends lost 1 base at V and 5 bases at J; junction bases unmatched: 11. CDR1 is SGHAT and CDR2 is FQNNGV in the germline V gene. The length of the CDR3 is 16 residues. The CDR3 sequence: CASSLGPTGIFDEQYF. The CDR3 DNA reads TGTGCCAGCAGCTTAGGGCCGACAGGGATCTTCGACGAGCAGTACTTC.

The sample holds a few counts of this clonotype. The rearrangement links TRBV10-3 to TRBJ2-1; D is uncertain. The V end was cut by 4 bases, the J end by 7 bases, with 8 bases between. This CDR3 comprises 12 residues. Germline V gene lookup returns CDR1 ENHRY and CDR2 SYGVKD. The CDR3 nucleotides are TGTGCCATCAGTGGGTCGGCGAATGAGCAGTTCTTC. This codes for CAISGSANEQFF.

This clonotype came up many times. This chain connects TRBV6-1 to TRBJ1-1, with D unclear. CDR3 length: 13 residues. CDR1 and CDR2 from the germline V gene are MNHNS and SASEGT. V was shortened by 1 base and J by 5 bases, with 8 bases between the two germline ends. The CDR3 here is CASSEGMRTEAFF. CDR3 bases: TGTGCCAGCAGTGAAGGGATGCGAACTGAAGCTTTCTTT.

The V and J genes are TRBV7-9 and TRBJ2-1; maybe TRBD1 (8 bases). V lost 2 bases to trimming and J lost 6 bases, with 20 bases between them. Germline-derived CDR1 and CDR2 are SEHNR and FQNEAQ (reference sequence). The CDR3 sequence is 17 residues long. Here the CDR3 reads CASSLPVQGGRPNEQFF. CDR3 DNA sequence: TGTGCCAGCAGCTTACCGGTACAGGGGGGGCGGCCCAATGAGCAGTTCTTC.

This chain joins TRBV28 and TRBJ2-4; the match to TRBD1 covers 8 bases. This CDR3 spans 13 amino acids. The germline CDR1 and CDR2 sequences are MDHEN and SYDVKM. Unmatched junction bases numbered 4, after V lost 6 bases and J lost 6 bases. In nucleotides, the CDR3 is TGTGCCAGCAGCTTTGGACAGGGAAACATTCAGTACTTC. Protein product: CASSFGQGNIQYF.

V and J are TRBV6-2 or TRBV6-3 and TRBJ2-3; D is unresolved. The germline V gene has CDR1 MNHEY and CDR2 SVGEGT. Trimming left V 3 bases short and J 2 bases short, with 6 bases between. The CDR3 contains 13 residues. The CDR3: CASSYRVTDTQYF. The CDR3 nucleotides read TGTGCCAGCAGTTATAGGGTCACAGATACGCAGTATTTT.

There are many counts of this clonotype. The chain couples TRBV20-1 to TRBJ2-3; D is unresolved. The germline V gene encodes CDR1 DFQATT and CDR2 SNEGSKA (reference sequence). With 6 bases removed from V and 5 bases from J, the gap between germline ends came to 21 bases. CDR3 size: 15 residues. CDR3 sequence: CSAGPRGPYRDTQYF. CDR3 DNA: TGCAGTGCCGGGCCCCGTGGCCCTTACCGAGATACGCAGTATTTT.

The chain employs TRBV6-2 or TRBV6-3 and TRBJ1-2, with D possibly being TRBD1 (5 bases). Germline V lookup: CDR1 MNHEY, CDR2 SVGEGT. The CDR3 extends over 12 amino acids. V was clipped by 7 bases and J by 3 bases, with 9 bases between them. The CDR3 reads CASKWGDYGYTF. The CDR3 DNA is TGTGCCAGCAAATGGGGGGACTATGGCTACACCTTC.

This clonotype came up many times. CDR3 region: CASSYLAGGADTQYF. The CDR3 coding sequence is TGTGCCAGCAGCTACCTAGCGGGAGGTGCAGATACGCAGTATTTT. V is TRBV7-9 and J is TRBJ2-3; 11 bases match TRBD2. This CDR3 has 15 amino acids. The junction had 4 bases not matched to a gene; V was cut back by 4 bases and J by 4 bases. Germline CDR1 SEHNR, CDR2 FQNEAQ (reference sequence). The full variable domain, its missing parts supplied by reference TRBV7-9 and TRBJ2-3, is DTGVSQNPRHKITKRGQNVTFRCDPISEHNRLYWYRQTLGQGPEFLTYFQNEAQLEKSRLLSDRFSAERPKGSFSTLEIQRTEQGDSAMYLCASSYLAGGADTQYFGPGTRLTVL.

This clonotype was detected many times. This sequence joins TRBV10-3 and TRBJ2-2; TRBD2 matches 12 bases. V lost 10 bases to trimming and J lost 1 base; unmatched junction nucleotides: 7. Germline V gene sequence: CDR1 ENHRY, CDR2 SYGVKD. The length of the CDR3 is 16 residues. The CDR3 DNA follows: TGTGCCAGCACCGGGACTAGCGGGTTGAACACCGGGGAGCTGTTTTTT. Protein product: CASTGTSGLNTGELFF.

The gene calls are TRBV18 and TRBJ1-6, with 7 bases lining up with TRBD1. The junction had 4 bases not matched to a gene; V was cut back by 3 bases and J by 5 bases. The CDR3 has 15 amino acids. The V gene's germline CDR1 is KGHSH and CDR2 LQKENI. The chain's CDR3 is CASSPKDRDNSPLHF. The DNA of the CDR3 is TGTGCCAGCTCACCGAAAGACAGGGATAATTCACCCCTCCACTTT.